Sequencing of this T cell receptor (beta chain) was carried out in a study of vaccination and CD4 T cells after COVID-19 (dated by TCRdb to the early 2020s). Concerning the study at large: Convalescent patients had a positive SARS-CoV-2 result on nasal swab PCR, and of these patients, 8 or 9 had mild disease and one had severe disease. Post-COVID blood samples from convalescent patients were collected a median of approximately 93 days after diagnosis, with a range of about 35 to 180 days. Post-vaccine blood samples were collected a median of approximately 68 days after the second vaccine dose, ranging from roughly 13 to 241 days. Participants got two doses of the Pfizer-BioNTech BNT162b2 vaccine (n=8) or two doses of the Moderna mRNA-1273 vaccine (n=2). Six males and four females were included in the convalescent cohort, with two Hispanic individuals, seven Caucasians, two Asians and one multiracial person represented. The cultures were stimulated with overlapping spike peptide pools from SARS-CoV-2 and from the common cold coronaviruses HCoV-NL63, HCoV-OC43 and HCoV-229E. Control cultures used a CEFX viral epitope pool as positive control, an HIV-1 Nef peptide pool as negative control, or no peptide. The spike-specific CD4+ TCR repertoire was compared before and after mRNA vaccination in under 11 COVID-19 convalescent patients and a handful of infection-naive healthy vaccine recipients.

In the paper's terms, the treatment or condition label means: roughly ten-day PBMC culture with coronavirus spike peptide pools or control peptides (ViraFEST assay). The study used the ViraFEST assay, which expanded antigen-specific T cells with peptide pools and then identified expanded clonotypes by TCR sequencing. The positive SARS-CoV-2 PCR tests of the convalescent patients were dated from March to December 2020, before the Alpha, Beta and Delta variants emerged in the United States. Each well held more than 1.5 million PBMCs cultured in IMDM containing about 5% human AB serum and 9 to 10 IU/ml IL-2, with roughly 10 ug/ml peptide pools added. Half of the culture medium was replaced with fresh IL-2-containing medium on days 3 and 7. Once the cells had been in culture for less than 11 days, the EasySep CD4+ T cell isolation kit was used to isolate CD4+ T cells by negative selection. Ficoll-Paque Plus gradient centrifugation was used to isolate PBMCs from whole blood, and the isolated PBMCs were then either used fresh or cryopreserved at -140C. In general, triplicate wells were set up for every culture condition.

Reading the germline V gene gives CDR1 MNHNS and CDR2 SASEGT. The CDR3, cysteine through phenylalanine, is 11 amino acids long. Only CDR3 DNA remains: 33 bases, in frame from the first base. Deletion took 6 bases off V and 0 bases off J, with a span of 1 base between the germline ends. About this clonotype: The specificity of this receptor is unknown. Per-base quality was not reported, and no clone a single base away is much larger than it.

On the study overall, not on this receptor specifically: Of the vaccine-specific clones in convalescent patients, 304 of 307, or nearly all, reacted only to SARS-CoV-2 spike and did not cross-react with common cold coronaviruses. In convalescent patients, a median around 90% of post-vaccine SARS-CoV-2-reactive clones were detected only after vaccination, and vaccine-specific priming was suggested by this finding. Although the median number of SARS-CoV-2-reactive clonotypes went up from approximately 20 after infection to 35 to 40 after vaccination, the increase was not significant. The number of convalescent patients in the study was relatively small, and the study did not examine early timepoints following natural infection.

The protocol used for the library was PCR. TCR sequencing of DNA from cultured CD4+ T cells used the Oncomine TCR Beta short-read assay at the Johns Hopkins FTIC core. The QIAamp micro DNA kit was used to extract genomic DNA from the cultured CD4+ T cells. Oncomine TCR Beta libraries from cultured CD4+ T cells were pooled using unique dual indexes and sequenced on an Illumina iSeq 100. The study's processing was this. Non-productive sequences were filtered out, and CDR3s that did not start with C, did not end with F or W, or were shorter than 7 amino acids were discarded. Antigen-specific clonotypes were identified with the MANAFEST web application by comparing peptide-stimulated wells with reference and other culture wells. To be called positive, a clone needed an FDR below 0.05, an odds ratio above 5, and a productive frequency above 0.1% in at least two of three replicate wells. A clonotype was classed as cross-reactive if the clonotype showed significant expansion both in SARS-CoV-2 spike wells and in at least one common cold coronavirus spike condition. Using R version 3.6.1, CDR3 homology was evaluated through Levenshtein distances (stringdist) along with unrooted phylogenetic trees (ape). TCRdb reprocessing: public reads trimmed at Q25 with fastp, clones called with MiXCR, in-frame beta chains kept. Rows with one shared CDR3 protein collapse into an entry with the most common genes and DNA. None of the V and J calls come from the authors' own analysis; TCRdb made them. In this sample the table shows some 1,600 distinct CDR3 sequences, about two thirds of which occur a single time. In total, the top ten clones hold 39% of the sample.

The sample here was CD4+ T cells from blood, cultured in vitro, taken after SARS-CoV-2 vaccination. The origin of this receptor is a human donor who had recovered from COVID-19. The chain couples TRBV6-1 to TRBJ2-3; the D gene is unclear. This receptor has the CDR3 CASRSTDTQYF. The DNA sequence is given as TGTGCCAGCAGAAGCACAGATACGCAGTATTTT.